Included here is one T cell receptor (beta chain) sequence, with context. This clonotype was detected only a few times. Which antigen it targets is not known. No per-base quality is available; no much larger clone lies one base away. The data derive from a study of T cell repertoires in cytomegalovirus infection (dated by TCRdb to the late 2010s). Regarding the complete study: Donor HLA type was relevant to the analysis, as public TCR beta signatures indicated carriage of CMV infection together with the matching HLA type. Overall study outcomes, separate from this receptor: Cumulative frequency of public TCR beta family members discriminated carriers of CMV infection plus the relevant HLA type in this cohort and an independent approximately 350-donor cohort. The ex vivo response was dominated by HLA-C-restricted CMV-specific TCR beta clonotypes, and the single most frequent clonotype in two of eight donors was supplied by these HLA-C-restricted clonotypes.

The germline V gene provides CDR1 SGHRS and CDR2 YFSETQ. Including cysteine and phenylalanine, the CDR3 has 14 amino acids. Solely the CDR3 DNA is kept, with 42 bases framed from the first base. TCRdb records Illumina HiSeq 1500 as the sequencer. The public reads were quality trimmed at Q25 with fastp and then assembled into clones with MiXCR by TCRdb, keeping productive beta chains. One record per CDR3 amino acid sequence lists the most common genes and DNA. This sample holds 150,000 to 200,000 distinct CDR3 sequences; roughly 28% were observed only once. The ten top clones hold 30% to 35% of the sample.

The chain links TRBV5-1 with TRBJ1-1; no D gene call is confident. The material sequenced was PBMCs. This clonotype originated in a human donor in good health (CMV status not recorded). Some clones in this sample may be carry-over from other donors' samples. The nucleotide sequence reads TGCGCGGACTTAATTTCGAGCGCCAACACTGAAGCTTTCTTT. This codes for CADLISSANTEAFF.